Listed below are T cell receptor beta chains from one sample, sequenced in a study of tumor-infiltrating lymphocytes in localized non-small cell lung cancer. TCRdb's copy holds only in-frame clones and misses some; the assay was immunoSEQ multiplex PCR. The sample includes fewer than 15,000 clones, 66% of them seen just once. Sequencing was done on a sample of lung tumor tissue. The receptor source for this set is a human donor with non-small cell lung cancer. Each CDR3 is given with its conserved first and last residue. A D gene is named only where the DNA matches it firmly. The listing skips clone size in some rows; elsewhere it reads once, few, many or a size class.

TGTGCCAGCAGTGTTAGAGAGAACACCGGGGAGCTGTTTTTT,CASSVRENTGELFF,few,TRBJ2-2,.,TRBV6-1
TGTGCCAGCAGCTTAGCGCAGTTGAATGAGCAGTTCTTC,CASSLAQLNEQFF,.,TRBJ2-1,.,TRBV7-3
TGTGCCAGCAGTTACGGACAGGGGAGGTATTCACCCCTCCACTTT,CASSYGQGRYSPLHF,.,TRBJ1-6,TRBD1,TRBV6-6
TGTGCCAGCAGCCCGGACATCAGGGGGACCATATATTTT,CASSPDIRGTIYF,.,TRBJ1-3,TRBD1,TRBV7-2
TGCGCCAGCAGCTATCGGCAGGGTGGCGAGCAGTACTTC,CASSYRQGGEQYF,few,TRBJ2-7,.,TRBV5-1
TGTGCCAGCAGCTTAGGTGCCTCTCGCACAGATACGCAGTATTTT,CASSLGASRTDTQYF,once,TRBJ2-3,.,TRBV11-2
TGTGCCAGCAGTTACCCGCCTCCGGGCTACGAGCAGTACTTC,CASSYPPPGYEQYF,.,TRBJ2-7,.,TRBV7-9
TGCAGTGCAGGAGAAGGGAGCAAAGAGACCCAGTACTTC,CSAGEGSKETQYF,.,TRBJ2-5,.,TRBV29-1
TGCGCCAGCAGCCAAGGGGTCGAACTAAATCAGCCCCAGCATTTT,CASSQGVELNQPQHF,.,TRBJ1-5,.,TRBV4-1
TGTGCCAGCTCACCAATGGGGACGGACACCGGGGAGCTGTTTTTT,CASSPMGTDTGELFF,once,TRBJ2-2,.,TRBV18
TGTGCCAGCTCACCAGGGACAGGGAAGAACACTGAAGCTTTCTTT,CASSPGTGKNTEAFF,few,TRBJ1-1,TRBD1,TRBV18
TGTGCCAGCAGCTTACCAGGGGGTGGGGCAGATACGCAGTATTTT,CASSLPGGGADTQYF,.,TRBJ2-3,TRBD1,TRBV7-2
TGCGCCAGCAGCCAAGTTCCGGGAGATGAGCAGTTCTTC,CASSQVPGDEQFF,.,TRBJ2-1,.,TRBV4-1
TGCGCCAGCAGCACCGGACGGGATAATGAAAAACTGTTTTTT,CASSTGRDNEKLFF,.,TRBJ1-4,.,TRBV5-1
TGTGCCAGCAGCTCATCCCCTGAAGCTTTCTTT,CASSSSPEAFF,.,TRBJ1-1,.,TRBV7-9
TGTGCCAGCAGCCGGAATGATAAGCAGTTCTTC,CASSRNDKQFF,.,TRBJ2-1,.,TRBV5-6
TGCGCCAGCAGCCAAGAGTGGGCGGGAGGAGTGGCAGATACGCAGTATTTT,CASSQEWAGGVADTQYF,.,TRBJ2-3,TRBD2,TRBV4-1
TGCGCCAGCAGCCAAGAGAGTCGGGGAGAGACCCAGTACTTC,CASSQESRGETQYF,.,TRBJ2-5,.,TRBV4-1
TGTGCCAGTAGTATGGCAGATAGCTCCTACAATGAGCAGTTCTTC,CASSMADSSYNEQFF,.,TRBJ2-1,.,TRBV19
TGTGCCAGCTCACTTGGACAGGGGATGAACACTGAAGCTTTCTTT,CASSLGQGMNTEAFF,.,TRBJ1-1,TRBD1,TRBV18
TGTGCCAGCAGCGCCGAATCGATAGCAGGAAACACCATATATTTT,CASSAESIAGNTIYF,.,TRBJ1-3,.,TRBV5-4
TGTGCCAGCAGCCTGAACTCTGGAAACACCATATATTTT,CASSLNSGNTIYF,few,TRBJ1-3,.,TRBV6-6
TGTGCCAGCTCACCACCGGGAACAGGGACCTACTATGGCTACACCTTC,CASSPPGTGTYYGYTF,.,TRBJ1-2,.,TRBV18
TGTGCCAGCAGCTTACCTGGAACTGAAGCTTTCTTT,CASSLPGTEAFF,.,TRBJ1-1,.,TRBV13
TGTGCGCGGGAGGGGGTCGGGACAGGGCGCTCTGGAAACACCATATATTTT,CAREGVGTGRSGNTIYF,.,TRBJ1-3,TRBD1,TRBV30
TGTGCCAGCAGCCCGTACGACAGACAAGAGACCCAGTACTTC,CASSPYDRQETQYF,.,TRBJ2-5,.,TRBV5-6
TGTGCCAGCAGTTCCCGGGCCACCGACGAGCAGTACTTC,CASSSRATDEQYF,.,TRBJ2-7,.,TRBV28